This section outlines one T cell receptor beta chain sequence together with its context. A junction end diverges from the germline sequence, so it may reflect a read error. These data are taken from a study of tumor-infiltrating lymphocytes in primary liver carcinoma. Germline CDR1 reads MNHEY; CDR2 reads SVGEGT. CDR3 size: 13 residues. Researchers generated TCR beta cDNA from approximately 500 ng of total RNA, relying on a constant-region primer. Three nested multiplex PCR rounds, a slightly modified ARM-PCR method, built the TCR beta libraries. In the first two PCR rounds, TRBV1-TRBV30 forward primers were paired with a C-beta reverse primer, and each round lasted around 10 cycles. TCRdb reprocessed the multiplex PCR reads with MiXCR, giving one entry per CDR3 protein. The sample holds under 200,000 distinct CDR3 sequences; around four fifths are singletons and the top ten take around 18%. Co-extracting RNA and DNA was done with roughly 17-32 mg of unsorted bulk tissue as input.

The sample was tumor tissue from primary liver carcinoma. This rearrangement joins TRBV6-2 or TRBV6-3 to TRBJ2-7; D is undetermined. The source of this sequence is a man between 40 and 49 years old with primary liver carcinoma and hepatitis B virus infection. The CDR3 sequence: CASGYEVPYGQYF. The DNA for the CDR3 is TGTGCCAGCGGTTACGAGGTACCATACGGGCAGTACTTC.